The clone carrying this TCR beta chain has at least ten counts. Germline V lookup: CDR1 SGHRS, CDR2 YFSETQ. This CDR3 comprises 14 residues. The V gene lost 2 bases and the J gene lost 5 bases, with 12 bases spanning the gap. 5'RACE generated cDNA with 10-nucleotide random UMIs. TCRdb reprocessed the 5' RACE reads via MiXCR and lists one record per CDR3 protein. The table includes 60,000 or so distinct CDR3 sequences, approximately 10% detected once. This entry is derived from a study of neurological immune-mediated disorders. Input material: PBMCs. The receptor's source is a man between 60 and 70 years old in good health. V gene TRBV5-1 combines with J gene TRBJ2-3, with D possibly TRBD2 on 7 matching bases. In nucleotides, the CDR3 is TGCGCCAGCAGCTTAGGGGGGGAAGGAGATACGCAGTATTTT. Amino acids: CASSLGGEGDTQYF.